This T cell receptor beta chain is drawn from a study of CD8+ T cells in alopecia areata. Study-wide results and limits: Across lesional scalp, and particularly alopecia totalis/universalis, clonality surpassed that of normal scalp. Scalp samples also yield sequences from resident alphabeta T cells of normal skin.

This CDR3 has 14 amino acids. The V end lost 5 bases, the J end lost 2 bases, and 14 bases lay between the germline ends. The germline V gene has CDR1 SGHNT and CDR2 YYREEE (reference sequence). Extracted RNA was reverse transcribed, and the resulting cDNA served as sequencing template. Libraries were prepared by immunoSEQ multiplex PCR; TCRdb keeps only in-frame clonotypes and omits some of them. This sample carries roughly 150,000 clones, around 54% of them seen once, and the ten largest clones take about 4.4%. This clone was picked up a small number of times. What it binds is unknown. The chain is built from TRBV5-4 and TRBJ2-7; a possible D gene is TRBD2 (6 bases). The specimen sequenced was CD4+ T cells sorted from blood. This TCR derives from a human donor in good health. The CDR3 sequence: CASRLHPGAYEQYF. In nucleotides, the CDR3 is TGTGCCAGCAGGCTCCATCCGGGGGCCTACGAGCAGTACTTC.